This T cell receptor beta chain comes out of a study of T cell changes during pregnancy in multiple sclerosis. This CDR3 spans 18 amino acids. With 3 bases removed from V and 0 bases from J, the gap between germline ends came to 18 bases. CDR1 MDHEN and CDR2 SYDVKM come from the germline V gene. TCRdb's copy holds only in-frame clones and misses some; the assay was immunoSEQ multiplex PCR. The sample consists of about 75,000 clones, about 93% of them appearing once. This sample comprised CD4+ T cells from peripheral blood mononuclear cells, obtained before pregnancy. This sequence was found in a female donor with multiple sclerosis, enrolled in a pregnancy study. The V and J genes are TRBV28 and TRBJ2-4, with D possibly matching TRBD2 (7 bases). CDR3 nucleotide sequence: TGTGCCAGCAGTTTCCACTCTCGGGGGGCGGGAGCCAAAAACATTCAGTACTTC. Translation: CASSFHSRGAGAKNIQYF. Together with reference TRBV28 and TRBJ2-4, the CDR3 gives the full variable domain: DVKVTQSSRYLVKRTGEKVFLECVQDMDHENMFWYRQDPGLGLRLIYFSYDVKMKEKGDIPEGYSVSREKKERFSLILESASTNQTSMYLCASSFHSRGAGAKNIQYFGAGTRLSVL.